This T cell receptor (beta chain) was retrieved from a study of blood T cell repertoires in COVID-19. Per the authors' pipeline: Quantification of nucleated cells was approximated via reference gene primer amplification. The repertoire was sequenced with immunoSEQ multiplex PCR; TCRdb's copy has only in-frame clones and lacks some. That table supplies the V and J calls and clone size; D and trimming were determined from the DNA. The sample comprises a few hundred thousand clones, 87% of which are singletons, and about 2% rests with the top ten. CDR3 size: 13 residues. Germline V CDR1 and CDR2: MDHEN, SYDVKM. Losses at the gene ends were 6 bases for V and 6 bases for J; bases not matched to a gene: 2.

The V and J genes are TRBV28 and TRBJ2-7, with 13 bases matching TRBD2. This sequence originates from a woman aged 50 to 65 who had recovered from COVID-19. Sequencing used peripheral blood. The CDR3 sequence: CASRWTSGGEQYF. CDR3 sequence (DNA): TGTGCCAGCAGGTGGACTAGCGGGGGCGAGCAGTACTTC.